Each of the 18 T cell receptor beta chains below was sequenced from the same sample in a study of tumor and adjacent non-tumor tissue in lung cancer. No cell sorting was done before RNA was extracted from the tissue. Distant lung tissue was collected more than 3 cm away from the tumor edge. A modified ARM-PCR protocol with three rounds of nested PCR amplified TCRbeta. MiXCR, applied by TCRdb to the multiplex PCR reads, yields one record per CDR3 protein. Of more than 85,000 distinct CDR3 sequences listed, over 55% were seen once; the top ten hold 15% to 20%. The sample taken for sequencing was distant non-tumor lung tissue. The receptors here all came from a man in his 60s with non-small cell lung cancer.

As concerns this clonotype: Mismatch with germline at one junction end may stem from a read error. The rearrangement links TRBV4-1 to TRBJ2-5; possibly TRBD2 for D (6 bases). This CDR3 has 15 amino acids. Germline CDR1 is MGHRA and CDR2 is YSYEKL. In DNA, the CDR3 is TGCGCCTGCAGGAAAGTACTAGCAGGTCAAGAGACCCAGTACTTC. Protein product: CACRKVLAGQETQYF.

Comments on this clonotype: This may be a read error, as it is one base from a much larger clone. Because it lacks the conserved phenylalanine or tryptophan at the end, this CDR3 is likely a read error. The chain recombines TRBV6-6 with TRBJ1-5; the D gene is possibly TRBD1 (5 bases). The CDR3 is made up of 14 amino acids. V was clipped by 0 bases and J by 5 bases, with 8 bases between them. Germline CDR1 MNHNY, CDR2 SVGAGI (reference sequence). The CDR3 loop is CASSYSTGDQPQHS. The DNA for the CDR3 is TGTGCCAGCAGTTACTCGACGGGGGATCAGCCCCAGCATTCT.

This clonotype was detected ten times or more. This chain links TRBV5-4 with TRBJ2-5; TRBD1 agrees at 7 bases. This CDR3 comprises 14 residues. Germline CDR1 SGHNT, CDR2 YYREEE (reference sequence). Trimming removed 0 bases from V and 2 bases from J; junction bases left unmatched: 1. This chain's CDR3 is CASSLAGQQETQYF. The CDR3 bases are TGTGCCAGCAGCTTGGCGGGACAGCAAGAGACCCAGTACTTC.

V and J are TRBV12-3 or TRBV12-4 and TRBJ1-5; no reliable D call. Trimming took off 1 base at V and 6 bases at J, with 16 bases between the two ends. This CDR3 has 16 residues. CDR3: CASSLGQVGRGQPQHF. For the CDR3, the DNA is TGTGCCAGCAGTTTAGGTCAGGTGGGAAGAGGTCAGCCCCAGCATTTT.

To note about this clonotype: The junction and the germline gene differ at one end; a read error may be behind it. V gene TRBV7-9 combines with J gene TRBJ2-1, with a tentative D call TRBD2 (5 bases). Germline V gene sequence: CDR1 SEHNR, CDR2 FQNEAQ (reference sequence). The CDR3 consists of 15 residues. CDR3 nucleotides: TGTGTCAGCAGCTTTTCCCAGAGGGTGAAGAATGAGCAGTTCTTC. Protein sequence: CVSSFSQRVKNEQFF.

This clonotype is a singleton in its sample. The final CDR3 position lacks the conserved phenylalanine or tryptophan, pointing to a likely read error. No DNA is shown, since the ends of the CDR3 on it are uncertain; the CDR3 is the one TCRdb lists. This chain uses TRBV6-2 or TRBV6-3 with TRBJ1-2; TRBD1 is the table's D call, not checked against the DNA. The CDR3 has 13 residues if both end residues are counted. Germline V lookup: CDR1 MNHEY, CDR2 SVGEGT. CDR3 region: CAISYGAGGGYTC.

Remarks on this clonotype: This may be a read error: a much more frequent sequence differs by one nucleotide. In nucleotides, the CDR3 is TGCAGCGTTGAGTCTTTCGATGGGGGCACCATATATTTT. Protein: CSVESFDGGTIYF. J is TRBJ1-3 and V is TRBV29-1; perhaps TRBD1 as D (5 bases). This CDR3 region has 13 residues. The V gene's germline CDR1 is SQVTM and CDR2 ANQGSEA. Trimming cost V 3 bases and J 9 bases, with 15 bases left between them.

The J gene is TRBJ2-3, the V gene TRBV11-3; D is unresolved. Matching the DNA end better, TRBJ1-5 makes the J call doubtful. Looked up from germline, CDR1 is SGHNT and CDR2 is YENEEA. CDR3 length equals 14 residues. The CDR3 is CANGLVGYTDTQHF. In DNA, the CDR3 is TGTGCCAACGGCTTAGTCGGCTACACAGATACGCAGCATTTT.

The sample holds many counts of this clonotype. The CDR3: CASSPQGSWNTGELFF. In DNA, the CDR3 is TGTGCCAGCAGCCCTCAGGGCAGCTGGAACACCGGGGAGCTGTTTTTT. V gene TRBV6-5 combines with J gene TRBJ2-2; perhaps TRBD1 as D (5 bases). CDR3 length equals 16 residues. V was clipped by 6 bases and J by 1 base, with 15 bases between them. Germline V gene sequence: CDR1 MNHEY, CDR2 SVGAGI.

Only a few counts were recorded for this clonotype. The CDR3 ends on some other residue instead of the conserved phenylalanine or tryptophan, so this is likely a read error. The chain couples TRBV6-5 to TRBJ1-4; 9 nucleotides agree with TRBD1. Germline V gives CDR1 MNHEY, CDR2 SVGAGI. The CDR3 is made up of 15 amino acids. The chain's CDR3 is CTSSYAGTGNEKLFL. The CDR3 nucleotides read TGTACCAGCAGTTACGCCGGGACAGGGAATGAAAAACTGTTTCTT.

On this clonotype: The germline gene is not matched at one end of the junction; a read error may be the cause. This chain uses TRBV7-2 with TRBJ2-1; 12 nucleotides line up with TRBD2. Germline CDR1 reads SGHTA; CDR2 reads FQGNSA. The CDR3 sequence is 16 residues long. The CDR3 is CPSSLVGLAGSNEQFF. CDR3 nucleotides: TGTCCCAGCAGCTTAGTTGGACTAGCGGGAAGCAATGAGCAGTTCTTC. The whole variable domain, remainder taken from reference TRBV7-2 and TRBJ2-1, is GAGVSQSPSNKVTEKGKDVELRCDPISGHTALYWYRQSLGQGLEFLIYFQGNSAPDKSGLPSDRFSAERTGGSVSTLTIQRTQQEDSAVYLCPSSLVGLAGSNEQFFGPGTRLTVL.

A word on this clonotype: Likely a read error: the CDR3 ends without its conserved phenylalanine or tryptophan. J is TRBJ2-5 and V is TRBV11-1; unclear D gene. V lost 7 bases, J lost 0 bases, and 12 bases lay in between. This CDR3 spans 14 amino acids. CDR1 and CDR2 (germline): SGHAT, FQDESV (reference sequence). DNA for the CDR3: TGTGCCAGCAACTCGAACACGTACCAAGAGACCCAGTACTTA. It specifies CASNSNTYQETQYL.

The V gene is TRBV6-6, the J gene TRBJ2-7; D not certain. CDR3 length: 13 residues. The germline V gene has CDR1 MNHNY and CDR2 SVGAGI (reference sequence). V lost 5 bases and J lost 3, with 11 bases in between. CDR3 amino acids: CASSTQLSYEQYF. DNA of the CDR3: TGTGCCAGCAGTACCCAACTGAGCTACGAGCAGTACTTC.

This chain connects TRBV6-1 to TRBJ2-2; D not certain. The CDR3 has 16 amino acids. Trimming removed 5 bases from V and 5 bases from J, with 18 bases in between. Germline lookup yields CDR1 MNHNS and CDR2 SASEGT. The DNA of the CDR3 is TGTGCCAGCAGTTCCTATCATGCTAGGAAGACCGGGGAGCTGTTTTTT. It codes for CASSSYHARKTGELFF.

As concerns this clonotype: One end of the junction fails to match germline, which may point to a read error. CDR3 DNA sequence: TGTACCAGCCGCCCCCGTAACGGACAGGGGGGTGAAAAACTGTTTTTT. Protein: CTSRPRNGQGGEKLFF. The J gene is TRBJ1-4, the V gene TRBV11-2, with TRBD1 matching over 10 bases. CDR1 and CDR2 (germline): SGHAT, FQNNGV. The CDR3 is 16 residues long.

This chain connects TRBV11-2 to TRBJ1-1; maybe TRBD1 (5 bases). From germline, CDR1 is SGHAT and CDR2 FQNNGV. V lost 8 bases and J lost 10, with 11 bases in between. This CDR3 contains 10 residues. In DNA, the CDR3 is TGTGCCAGCTTAACCGGGACAGCTTTCTTT. Residues: CASLTGTAFF.

This clonotype was seen a handful of times. The J gene is TRBJ2-5, the V gene TRBV18; a weak D match, TRBD1 (5 bases). The V and J ends lost 1 base and 1 base respectively, with 7 bases between them. This CDR3 has 14 amino acids. CDR1 and CDR2 from the germline V gene are KGHSH and LQKENI. CDR3 amino acids: CASSPQGLQETQYF. CDR3 DNA: TGTGCCAGCTCACCACAGGGGCTCCAAGAGACCCAGTACTTC.

About this clonotype itself: Possible read error: a much larger clone is one base away. The chain joins TRBV12-3 or TRBV12-4 to TRBJ2-2; tentatively, D is TRBD1 (6 bases). The CDR3 sequence is 14 residues long. Trimming cost V 2 bases and J 10 bases, with 14 bases left between them. In DNA form, the CDR3 reads TGTGCCAGCAGTTTACAGGGGTGGTCCGAGGAGCTGTTTTTT. Protein: CASSLQGWSEELFF.